This T cell receptor (beta chain) appears in the sequencing data of a study of cytomegalovirus exposure and HLA in healthy donors. The PCR employed 60 Vbeta primers together with 13 Jbeta primers. TCRdb's table, derived via immunoSEQ multiplex PCR, lists solely in-frame clones and lacks some. The sample lists roughly 150,000 clones, about 70% seen once, with about 3% in the top ten. V gave up 5 bases and J gave up 3 bases; unmatched junction bases: 6. The CDR3 is 14 amino acids. Per germline, CDR1 PRHDT and CDR2 FYEKMQ (reference sequence). The specimen sequenced was PBMCs. The V gene is TRBV13, the J gene TRBJ2-7; 8 bases fit TRBD1. The source is a male donor in good health and CMV-seronegative. The CDR3 sequence is CASSPRQGNYEQYF. CDR3 sequence (DNA): TGTGCCAGCAGCCCCCGACAGGGGAACTACGAGCAGTACTTC.